Each of the 17 T cell receptor beta chains below was sequenced from the same sample in a study of cytomegalovirus exposure and HLA in healthy donors. The repertoire was sequenced with immunoSEQ multiplex PCR; TCRdb's copy has only in-frame clones and lacks some. The table lists some 260,000 clones, roughly 87% of them singletons. Sequencing was carried out using PBMCs. These receptors all come from a man younger than 30 in good health and CMV-seropositive.

This clone was seen just once. V and J are TRBV6-5 and TRBJ2-7, with TRBD2 identical over 12 bases. Germline CDR1 reads MNHEY; CDR2 reads SVGAGI. V lost 4 bases to trimming and J lost 4 bases; unmatched junction nucleotides: 5. This CDR3 has 15 residues. CDR3 DNA: TGTGCCAGCAGTTGGGGGACTAGCGGGTCGTACGAGCAGTACTTC. Protein product: CASSWGTSGSYEQYF.

The rearrangement uses TRBV14 and TRBJ1-4; maybe TRBD1 (6 bases). This CDR3 has 16 residues. Looked up from germline, CDR1 is SGHDN and CDR2 is FVKESK. With 0 bases removed from V and 7 bases from J, the gap between germline ends came to 15 bases. CDR3 amino acids: CASSQDHVRGSEKLFF. The CDR3 bases are TGTGCCAGCAGCCAAGACCACGTCAGGGGTTCTGAAAAACTGTTTTTT.

This clone has just a few counts. The rearrangement joins TRBV7-9 to TRBJ1-1; the D gene is possibly TRBD1 (6 bases). V lost 1 base, J lost 4 bases, and 13 bases lay in between. The CDR3 consists of 15 residues. The germline CDR1 and CDR2 sequences are SEHNR and FQNEAQ (reference sequence). The CDR3 coding sequence is TGTGCCAGCAGCTTAGAGGGGGATGTCGGCACTGAAGCTTTCTTT. It codes for CASSLEGDVGTEAFF.

The chain employs TRBV19 and TRBJ1-5; tentative D call: TRBD1 (5 bases). CDR1 is LNHDA, CDR2 SQIVND, per germline (reference sequence). V lost 4 bases, J lost 6 bases, and 16 bases lay in between. The CDR3 length is 15 residues. DNA of the CDR3: TGTGCCAGTAGTAACCCGGGACGATGGGGTCAGCCCCAGCATTTT. It codes for CASSNPGRWGQPQHF.

Comments on this clone: Other DNA sequences from this sample encode an identical CDR3 as well. The chain carries TRBV18 and TRBJ2-6; no definite D call. This CDR3 is built from 15 residues. V was pared by 0 bases and J by 0 bases, with 3 bases between. Germline CDR1 KGHSH, CDR2 LQKENI. DNA for the CDR3: TGTGCCAGCTCACCACCCCGCTCTGGGGCCAACGTCCTGACTTTC. As protein: CASSPPRSGANVLTF.

CDR3: CASSLTASSYEQYF. In DNA form, the CDR3 reads TGTGCCAGCAGCTTGACGGCCAGCTCCTACGAGCAGTACTTC. The chain recombines TRBV11-2 with TRBJ2-7; D is unresolved. From germline, CDR1 is SGHAT and CDR2 FQNNGV. V was trimmed by 3 bases and J by 0 bases, leaving 9 bases between them. The CDR3 has 14 residues.

The rearrangement uses TRBV15 and TRBJ1-2; a weak D match, TRBD1 (6 bases). The CDR3 has 15 residues. Germline V gene lookup returns CDR1 LNHNV and CDR2 YYDKDF (reference sequence). V lost 5 bases and J 3 bases, leaving 16 bases between the germline ends. This chain's CDR3 is CATSGSEQGYYGYTF. The CDR3 nucleotides are TGTGCCACCAGCGGAAGTGAACAGGGATACTATGGCTACACCTTC.

V and J are TRBV2 and TRBJ1-2; 10 bases align to TRBD1. V shed 5 bases and J 4 bases; nucleotides not matched to a gene: 4. The germline V gene has CDR1 SNHLY and CDR2 FYNNEI. The CDR3 is 14 residues long. DNA of the CDR3: TGTGCCAGCAGTATGGACAGGGGGGGCTATGGCTACACCTTC. This translates into CASSMDRGGYGYTF.

The chain carries TRBV5-1 and TRBJ2-7; 7 bases fit TRBD2. V was clipped by 5 bases and J by 7 bases; unmatched bases: 9. The germline V gene encodes CDR1 SGHRS and CDR2 YFSETQ. This CDR3 contains 13 residues. CDR3 loop: CASSSLGLWEQYF. The DNA of the CDR3 is TGCGCCAGCAGTTCCCTGGGACTATGGGAGCAGTACTTC.

The chain employs TRBV4-1 and TRBJ1-3; D ambiguous. The V end was cut by 1 base, the J end by 2 bases, with 12 bases between. Germline V gives CDR1 MGHRA, CDR2 YSYEKL. The CDR3 consists of 16 residues. CDR3 bases: TGCGCCAGCAGCCAAGTCCCACTGCTCCCTGGAAACACCATATATTTT. Translating gives CASSQVPLLPGNTIYF.

The chain joins TRBV2 to TRBJ2-7, with 11 bases fitting TRBD1. Trimming at V came to 8 bases and at J to 3 bases, leaving 6 bases not matched to a gene. The germline CDR1 and CDR2 sequences are SNHLY and FYNNEI. This CDR3 spans 14 amino acids. In nucleotides, the CDR3 is TGTGCCAGCGCCTCCGGGACAGGGGGCTACGAGCAGTACTTC. It specifies CASASGTGGYEQYF. Using reference TRBV2 and TRBJ2-7 for the parts outside the CDR3, the full variable domain is EPEVTQTPSHQVTQMGQEVILRCVPISNHLYFYWYRQILGQKVEFLVSFYNNEISEKSEIFDDQFSVERPDGSNFTLKIRSTKLEDSAMYFCASASGTGGYEQYFGPGTRLTVT.

The rearrangement uses TRBV6-1 and TRBJ2-2, with no clear D. Trimming removed 4 bases from V and 0 bases from J, with 3 bases in between. Germline lookup yields CDR1 MNHNS and CDR2 SASEGT. The CDR3 is 13 residues long. CDR3 sequence (DNA): TGTGCCAGCAGTGTACCGAACACCGGGGAGCTGTTTTTT. The encoded protein is CASSVPNTGELFF.

The rearrangement uses TRBV9 and TRBJ2-2; D call uncertain. Germline V CDR1 and CDR2: SGDLS, YYNGEE. V lost 2 bases and J lost 3, with 8 bases in between. The CDR3 has 14 residues. The CDR3 reads CASSVQGYTGELFF. The CDR3 DNA reads as TGTGCCAGCAGCGTCCAAGGTTACACCGGGGAGCTGTTTTTT.

The J gene is TRBJ2-5, the V gene TRBV10-2; perhaps TRBD1 as D (5 bases). Between the trimmed V and J ends, which lost 6 bases and 5 bases, there was a span of 13 bases. The CDR3 extends over 13 amino acids. Germline-derived CDR1 and CDR2 are WSHSY and SAAADI. CDR3 in DNA: TGCGCCAGCAGCACAGGTTTTCTTGAGACCCAGTACTTC. It translates to CASSTGFLETQYF.

This sequence joins TRBV5-6 and TRBJ1-5; no reliable D call. Deletions cut 1 base from V and 5 bases from J, with 16 bases between. CDR1 is SGHDT and CDR2 is YYEEEE in the germline V gene. This CDR3 has 16 amino acids. This CDR3 reads CASSLKEGFLDQPQHF. CDR3 sequence (DNA): TGTGCCAGCAGCTTGAAAGAAGGTTTTTTGGATCAGCCCCAGCATTTT.

V and J are TRBV4-1 and TRBJ2-6; D might be TRBD2 (6 bases). V gave up 0 bases and J gave up 4 bases, with 10 bases separating them. This CDR3 contains 16 residues. The germline gives CDR1 MGHRA, CDR2 YSYEKL. The CDR3 DNA reads as TGCGCCAGCAGCCAAGATTGGGGGGAAGGGGCCAACGTCCTGACTTTC. Its protein is CASSQDWGEGANVLTF.

The chain carries TRBV5-1 and TRBJ2-1; TRBD1 matches at 11 bases. The germline V gene encodes CDR1 SGHRS and CDR2 YFSETQ. J gave up 6 bases and V 3 bases, and 2 bases lay outside the gene matches. The CDR3 is 14 residues long. The CDR3, as DNA: TGCGCCAGCAGCTCCGGGACAGGGGGCAATGAGCAGTTCTTC. As protein: CASSSGTGGNEQFF.